A single T cell receptor (beta chain) is shown here with its context. Its antigen is not known. This record belongs to a study of Ad26.COV2.S vaccination and SARS-CoV-2 variants. V lost 0 bases and J lost 2, with 11 bases in between. This CDR3 has 16 residues. Germline CDR1 is MNHEY and CDR2 is SMNVEV (reference sequence). Study outcomes and limitations: People who got the vaccine or the placebo had similar non-spike TCR breadth.

Treatment described: some 20 received Ad26.COV2.S at low or high dose, single or two shots; five or six received placebo; per-sample allocation not given. Sample collection was performed on day 63 after the first vaccine or placebo injection. The assay was immunoSEQ multiplex PCR, and TCRdb's table has in-frame clones only and misses some. The sample yields about 480,000 clones, around 88% seen once. The clonotype originates from a person between 18 and 60 years old who received the Ad26.COV2.S COVID-19 vaccine or a placebo. The rearrangement uses TRBV27 and TRBJ1-5; D unresolved. Sequenced material: peripheral blood, taken in a trial of Ad26.COV2.S vaccine versus placebo. CDR3 nucleotides: TGTGCCAGCAGTTTATCCGGGAAGCCTGGCAATCAGCCCCAGCATTTT. Encoded protein: CASSLSGKPGNQPQHF.